These T cell receptor beta chains were read from a single sample in a study of blood T cell repertoires in COVID-19. Only in-frame clones appear in the TCRdb table, and some are missing; sequencing was by immunoSEQ multiplex PCR. The sample gives tens of thousands of clones, approximately 85% of which show up once; around 12% is in the top ten. The sample was peripheral blood. These receptor sequences come from a human donor in a cohort sampled during active COVID-19. The CDR3 runs from the conserved cysteine through the conserved F or W. The D gene is left open where the match is weak. The listing skips clone size in some rows; elsewhere it reads once, few, many or a size class.

J gene | CDR3 length | D gene | clone size | V gene | CDR3 DNA | CDR3 protein
TRBJ2-7 | 13 | - | - | TRBV4-1 | TGCGCCAGCAGCCCCACGGTTACCTACGAGCAGTACTTC | CASSPTVTYEQYF
TRBJ1-1 | 15 | - | once | TRBV5-1 | TGCGCCAGCAGCCCAGGACCTAGCGGAAGGTCTGAAGCTTTCTTT | CASSPGPSGRSEAFF
TRBJ2-1 | 15 | - | - | TRBV5-4 | TGTGCCAGCAGCTTGGGGGGACAAGGACACAATGAGCAGTTCTTC | CASSLGGQGHNEQFF
TRBJ2-5 | 15 | TRBD1 | - | TRBV5-4 | TGTGCCAGCAGCTTGGACAGGGGGAAAGGAGAGACCCAGTACTTC | CASSLDRGKGETQYF
TRBJ2-2 | 16 | - | - | TRBV27 | TGTGCCAGCAGTTTGGGGGGGCGCCGTGGGACCGGGGAGCTGTTTTTT | CASSLGGRRGTGELFF
TRBJ1-2 | 15 | - | - | TRBV4-3 | TGCGCCAGCAGCCAAGAGGGGGGGGCGAGCTATGGCTACACCTTC | CASSQEGGASYGYTF
TRBJ1-5 | 15 | - | - | TRBV6-5 | TGTGCCAGCAGTCCTATTTCAGGGGCCCATCAGCCCCAGCATTTT | CASSPISGAHQPQHF
TRBJ2-3 | 16 | - | once | TRBV21-1 | TGTGCCAGCAGCCGAGACAGGGGTGGAGGACAAGATACGCAGTATTTT | CASSRDRGGGQDTQYF
TRBJ1-2 | 15 | - | few | TRBV5-4 | TGTGCCAGCAGCTTGGCCGGGAGGGACCTGGATGGCTACACCTTC | CASSLAGRDLDGYTF
TRBJ2-5 | 15 | TRBD1 | - | TRBV7-2 | TGTGCCAGCAGCCCCGGGACAGGGGTCAGAAAGACCCAGTACTTC | CASSPGTGVRKTQYF
TRBJ1-4 | 13 | TRBD1 | - | TRBV30 | TGTGCCTGGACGGGCAGGGGGCGCGAAAAACTGTTTTTT | CAWTGRGREKLFF
TRBJ2-1 | 15 | - | - | TRBV7-3 | TGTGCCAGCAGCTTCAGGGGCCCAGGCCACAATGAGCAGTTCTTC | CASSFRGPGHNEQFF
TRBJ2-5 | 20 | TRBD2 | once | TRBV6-2/TRBV6-3 | TGTGCCAGCAGTTACTACCGGACTAGCGGGGGACTCCGACGCCAAGAGACCCAGTACTTC | CASSYYRTSGGLRRQETQYF